This TCR beta chain is from a study of T cell responses to AZD1222 COVID-19 vaccine (dated by TCRdb to the early 2020s). Background for the entire study: A total of 230 to 250 trial participants underwent TCR sequencing, of whom 207 received two doses of AZD1222 and about 26 received two doses of the MenACWY control vaccine. Enrollment into the trials was organized by age into subgroups of 18-55, 56-69 and 70-plus years, and those subgroups contained roughly 150, 30 and 60 TCR-sequenced participants, respectively.

Details on this clone: Its antigen target is currently unknown. No qualities accompany the bases; no much larger clone lies one base away.

In the germline V gene, CDR1 corresponds to LGHNA and CDR2 to YNFKEQ. The CDR3 runs 17 amino acids, cysteine and phenylalanine included. Only the CDR3 portion is preserved as DNA: 51 bases, with reading frame beginning at the first base. Trimming takes 3 bases from V and 1 base from J, and the germline ends sit 15 bases apart. The time point label for this specimen denotes: about 28 days (+/-7) after the second vaccine dose. The treatment or condition label, read with the paper, signifies: meningococcal conjugate vaccine given as trial control. The vaccinee samples were drawn from two UK trials, COV001 and COV002, one of which was a single-blind randomized controlled phase 2/3 trial testing AZD1222 (ChAdOx1 nCoV-19) in healthy adults. Trial participant PBMC samples were collected at day 0 and day 28 after the second dose for TCRbeta chain sequencing. The investigation overall reported the following: Because no samples from the day 14 peak response were available, repertoires could be characterized only after the peak T cell response. Most participants were white British and females outnumbered males, and the authors suggested that clonal diversity may have been underestimated. Epitopes outside the regions mutated in the B.1.351 and B.1.1.7 variants were reportedly recognized by nearly half of the unique spike-specific TCRs. The 56-69-year group was small, and its depth increase did not reach significance, likely because of low power. Vaccine-associated CD4 TCRs spanned the whole spike protein, with dominant responses in regions 160-218 and 743-854. Conclusions about previously exposed vaccinees are limited because only a handful of AZD1222 recipients were SARS-CoV-2 seropositive at baseline. Spike-specific TCR breadth and depth rose significantly after two AZD1222 doses compared with day 0 and with MenACWY recipients.

The CDR3 regions of human TCRbeta chains were analyzed by immunosequencing. In the paper's pipeline: Repertoire TCRs were matched against a reference library of SARS-CoV-2-specific TCRs generated with the MIRA antigen-specificity platform. Breadth meant the fraction of unique TCRs that were SARS-CoV-2-associated, whereas depth meant the fraction of total T cells that were SARS-CoV-2-associated. Each spike-specific TCR was assigned to its reactive spike region and to a CD4 or CD8 class using the MIRA data. Log10-transformed breadth and depth values were compared by one-way ANOVA with Sidak's multiple comparisons tests. TCRdb stores this immuneACCESS table with in-frame sequences only. Part of the clones is absent; in the studies checked, under half of the shortfall reflects unresolved V genes, and no reason is known for the rest. The DNA gave D and trimming, while V, J and clone size come from that table. The sample data list some 130,000 clones, and 65% to 90% of these were observed just once. The top ten constitute under 8% of the sample.

The origin of this receptor is an adult who received the MenACWY meningococcal vaccine as a control. Sequencing was performed on peripheral blood, taken 28 days after the second dose of the MenACWY control vaccine. The rearrangement joined TRBV4-2 to TRBJ2-2, with no D gene named confidently. The nucleotide sequence reads TGTGCCAGCAGCCAGCGTGGCGGTCCTCAGAACACCGGGGAGCTGTTTTTT. Translated, it gives CASSQRGGPQNTGELFF.